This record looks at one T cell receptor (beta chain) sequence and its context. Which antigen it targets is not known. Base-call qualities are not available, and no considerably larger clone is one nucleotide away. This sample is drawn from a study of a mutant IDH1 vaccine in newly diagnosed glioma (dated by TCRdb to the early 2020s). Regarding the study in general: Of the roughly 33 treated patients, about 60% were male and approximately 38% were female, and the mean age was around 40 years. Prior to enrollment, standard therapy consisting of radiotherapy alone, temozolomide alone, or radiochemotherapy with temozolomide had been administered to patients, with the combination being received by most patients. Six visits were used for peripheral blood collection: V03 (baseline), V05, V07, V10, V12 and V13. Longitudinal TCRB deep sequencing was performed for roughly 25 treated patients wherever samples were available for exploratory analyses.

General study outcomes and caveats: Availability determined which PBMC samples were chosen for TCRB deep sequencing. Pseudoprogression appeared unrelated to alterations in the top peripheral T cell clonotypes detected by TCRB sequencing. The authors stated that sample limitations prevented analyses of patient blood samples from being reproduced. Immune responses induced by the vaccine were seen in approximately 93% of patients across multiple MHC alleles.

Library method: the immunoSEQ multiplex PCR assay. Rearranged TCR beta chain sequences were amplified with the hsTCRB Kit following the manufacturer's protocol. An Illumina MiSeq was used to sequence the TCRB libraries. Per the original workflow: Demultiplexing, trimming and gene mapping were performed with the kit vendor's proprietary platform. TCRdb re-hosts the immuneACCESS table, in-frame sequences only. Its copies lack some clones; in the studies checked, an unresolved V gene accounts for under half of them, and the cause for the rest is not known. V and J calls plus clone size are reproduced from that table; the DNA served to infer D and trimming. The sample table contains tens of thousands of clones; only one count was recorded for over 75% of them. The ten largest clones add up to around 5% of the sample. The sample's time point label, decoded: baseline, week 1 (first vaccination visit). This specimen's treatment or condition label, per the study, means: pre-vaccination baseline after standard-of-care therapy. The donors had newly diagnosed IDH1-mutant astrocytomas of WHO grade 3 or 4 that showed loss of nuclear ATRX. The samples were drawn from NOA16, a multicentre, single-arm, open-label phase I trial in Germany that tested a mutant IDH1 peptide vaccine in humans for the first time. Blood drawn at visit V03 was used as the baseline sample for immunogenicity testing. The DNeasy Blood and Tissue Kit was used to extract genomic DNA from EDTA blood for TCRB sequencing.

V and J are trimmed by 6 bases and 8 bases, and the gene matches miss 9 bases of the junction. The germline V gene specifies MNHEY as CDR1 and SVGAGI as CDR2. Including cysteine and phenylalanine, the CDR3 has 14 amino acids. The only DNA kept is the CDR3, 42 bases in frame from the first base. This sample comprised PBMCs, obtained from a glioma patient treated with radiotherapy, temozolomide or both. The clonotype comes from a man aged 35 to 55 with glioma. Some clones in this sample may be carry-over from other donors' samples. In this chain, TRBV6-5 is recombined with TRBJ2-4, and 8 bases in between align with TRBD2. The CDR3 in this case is CASSFSGTWDIQYF. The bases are TGTGCCAGCAGCTTTAGCGGGACATGGGACATTCAGTACTTC.